This T cell receptor beta chain was captured in a study of cytomegalovirus exposure and HLA in healthy donors. Study as a whole: Of all 380 or so donors who were genotyped, 81% belonged to the Caucasian-associated ancestry cluster.

The study, taken as a whole, reports: Within a later analysis, the majority of CMV-associated TCR beta chains appeared HLA-restricted.

A multiplex PCR was run with 60 Vbeta primers and 13 Jbeta primers. Authors' data handling: About 9.9 million of the approximately 80 million unique TCR beta chains counted in a later analysis were shared. Some clones are missing from TCRdb's copy, which holds only in-frame ones; the method was immunoSEQ multiplex PCR. D and trimming come from the DNA, and the V and J calls and clone size come from that table. The repertoire consists of more than 95,000 clones, with around 80% occurring once and the leading ten covering 6.9%. The CDR3 totals 14 residues. CDR1 and CDR2 from the germline V gene are ENHRY and SYGVKD. The V segment lost 6 bases and the J segment 2 bases; nucleotides outside the gene matches: 2. In nominal health when sampled, donors likely had unrecorded immune exposures nonetheless. The count of this clone is one. The antigen remains unidentified.

Sample: PBMCs. The clonotype was recovered from a man aged 25-45 years in good health and CMV-seropositive. The J gene is TRBJ2-3, the V gene TRBV10-3, with 10 nucleotides matching TRBD2. In DNA form, the CDR3 reads TGTGCCATCAGCCTAGCGGGGGTCACAGATACGCAGTATTTT. Protein: CAISLAGVTDTQYF.